The 26 T cell receptor beta chains below come from one sample, sequenced in a study of T cells in lung cancer brain metastases (dated by TCRdb to between 2018 and 2020). Library construction relied on the immunoSEQ multiplex PCR assay. TCRdb provides this immuneACCESS table in a form limited to in-frame rearrangements. Some clones are lacking; in checked studies, under half of them reflect an unresolved V gene, and why the rest are absent is not known. The sample table holds several thousand clones, of which approximately 90% were seen once. The ten largest clones take up 4.5% to 5% of the sample. Source material: tumor tissue from the primary lung tumor. According to the study, the label for this sample's cell subset or site signals: primary lung cancer lesion. The receptors here all came from a man aged 45-65 years with non-small cell lung cancer.

This clone was seen just once. The same CDR3 can be traced to other DNA sequences in this sample. The V gene is TRBV18, the J gene TRBJ2-1; 8 positions match TRBD1. Germline CDR1 reads KGHSH; CDR2 reads LQKENI. This CDR3 is built from 15 residues. The trim removed 2 bases at V and 4 bases at J, leaving 4 bases unmatched. Here the CDR3 reads CASSPGTGGYNEQFF. DNA of the CDR3: TGTGCCAGCTCACCAGGGACAGGAGGGTACAATGAGCAGTTCTTC.

This clone was recorded a few times. The genes are TRBV7-2 and TRBJ1-5; D call uncertain. This CDR3 has 15 residues. Germline-derived CDR1 and CDR2 are SGHTA and FQGNSA. V lost 5 bases, J lost 1 base, and 12 bases lay in between. CDR3 coding DNA: TGTGCCAGCAGCCCCCTAATTGGGAGCAATCAGCCCCAGCATTTT. Amino acid sequence: CASSPLIGSNQPQHF.

The gene calls are TRBV7-2 and TRBJ2-7, with a possible D match to TRBD1 (5 bases). V lost 1 base and J lost 2, with 18 bases in between. The CDR3 sequence is 17 residues long. Per germline, CDR1 SGHTA and CDR2 FQGNSA. The CDR3 nucleotides read TGTGCCAGCAGCTTAGTTAGGGGCAGCGATCGTCCCTACGAGCAGTACTTC. It encodes CASSLVRGSDRPYEQYF. Using reference TRBV7-2 and TRBJ2-7 for the parts outside the CDR3, the full variable domain is GAGVSQSPSNKVTEKGKDVELRCDPISGHTALYWYRQSLGQGLEFLIYFQGNSAPDKSGLPSDRFSAERTGGSVSTLTIQRTQQEDSAVYLCASSLVRGSDRPYEQYFGPGTRLTVT.

The chain is built from TRBV19 and TRBJ1-1, with D hard to call. This CDR3 region has 14 residues. Germline assignment: CDR1 LNHDA and CDR2 SQIVND (reference sequence). V was cut by 7 bases and J by 0 bases, with 12 bases left in between. In DNA form, the CDR3 reads TGTGCCAGTAAATGGGGATCCTTGAACACTGAAGCTTTCTTT. This codes for CASKWGSLNTEAFF.

This chain connects TRBV19 to TRBJ1-2; the match to TRBD1 covers 10 bases. CDR1 is LNHDA, CDR2 SQIVND, per germline (reference sequence). The CDR3 covers 16 residues. The trim removed 6 bases at V and 3 bases at J, leaving 10 bases unmatched. For the CDR3, the DNA is TGTGCCAGTAGCAAGGGACAGGGGCCCACCTACTATGGCTACACCTTC. Translated: CASSKGQGPTYYGYTF.

The V call is TRBV30, the J call TRBJ2-5; tentatively, D is TRBD2 (6 bases). Germline CDR1 and CDR2: GTSNPN and SVGIG (reference sequence). This CDR3 has 12 residues. The V end lost 5 bases, the J end lost 2 bases, and 9 bases lay between the germline ends. CDR3 nucleotides: TGTGCCTGGGCGGGGATACAAGAGACCCAGTACTTC. Translated, it gives CAWAGIQETQYF.

This clone was detected a few times. CDR3 nucleotides: TGTGCCAGCATTTGGGGGGACAGGGGGCAACATGGCTACACCTTC. Translating it yields CASIWGDRGQHGYTF. This rearrangement joins TRBV6-1 to TRBJ1-2, with 12 nucleotides matching TRBD1. V lost 7 bases to trimming and J lost 6 bases; unmatched junction nucleotides: 9. CDR3 length equals 15 residues. CDR1 MNHNS and CDR2 SASEGT come from the germline V gene.

This clone was seen just once. A junction boundary mismatches the germline segment, possibly from a read error. The CDR3, as DNA: TGTGCCAGCTCACCAGGACAGTTGGGAATTGAGACCCAATACTTC. This translates into CASSPGQLGIETQYF. This rearrangement joins TRBV18 to TRBJ2-5, with TRBD1 as a possible D gene (6 bases). This CDR3 is 15 amino acids long. The germline gives CDR1 KGHSH, CDR2 LQKENI.

The V and J genes are TRBV4-1 and TRBJ2-4; TRBD2 agrees at 7 bases. The CDR3 spans 15 residues. Germline lookup yields CDR1 MGHRA and CDR2 YSYEKL. J was trimmed by 3 bases and V by 4 bases; bases with no gene match: 6. The CDR3 DNA follows: TGCGCCAGCAGCCTAGGAGGCGGGGGCAAAAACATTCAGTACTTC. This gives the protein CASSLGGGGKNIQYF.

V is TRBV11-3 and J is TRBJ1-1; D ambiguous. The germline V and J ends were trimmed by 4 bases and 4 bases, with 10 bases remaining between them. From germline, CDR1 is SGHNT and CDR2 YENEEA. This CDR3 is 13 amino acids long. DNA for the CDR3: TGTGCCAGCAGCTCTGAGTGGGGCACTGAAGCTTTCTTT. Protein product: CASSSEWGTEAFF.

V is TRBV5-1 and J is TRBJ1-2; D is ambiguous. Looked up from germline, CDR1 is SGHRS and CDR2 is YFSETQ. Trimming took off 4 bases at V and 3 bases at J, with 19 bases between the two ends. The length of the CDR3 is 16 residues. The CDR3 DNA reads TGCGCCAGCAGCCTAAATCATCAAATTCCTGACTATGGCTACACCTTC. Translated, it gives CASSLNHQIPDYGYTF.

For the CDR3, the DNA is TGTGCCACAATACAATGGCGGGATAACGCAGATACGCAGTATTTT. As protein: CATIQWRDNADTQYF. The chain is built from TRBV7-9 and TRBJ2-3; D may be TRBD2 (6 bases). This CDR3 has 15 residues. The V gene lost 10 bases and the J gene lost 4 bases, with 21 bases spanning the gap. Germline V lookup: CDR1 SEHNR, CDR2 FQNEAQ (reference sequence).

J is TRBJ1-3 and V is TRBV5-5; a weak D match, TRBD1 (5 bases). The CDR3 contains 14 residues. Trimming shortened V by 2 bases and J by 2 bases, and 8 bases separated the two germline ends. CDR1 is SGHKS, CDR2 YYEKEE, per germline (reference sequence). In DNA, the CDR3 is TGTGCCAGCAGCTTTCAGGGTGCTGGAAACACCATATATTTT. As protein: CASSFQGAGNTIYF.

The J gene is TRBJ1-4, the V gene TRBV29-1; D is perhaps TRBD1 (5 bases). V lost 7 bases and J lost 5, with 11 bases in between. Germline CDR1 reads SQVTM; CDR2 reads ANQGSEA. This CDR3 comprises 12 residues. In nucleotides, the CDR3 is TGCAGCGCGGGGGTAGGAAATGAAAAACTGTTTTTT. This translates into CSAGVGNEKLFF.

The chain employs TRBV29-1 and TRBJ2-3, with 7 bases lining up with TRBD2. This CDR3 has 16 amino acids. J lost 0 bases, V lost 2 bases, and 8 bases had no gene match. Germline V gives CDR1 SQVTM, CDR2 ANQGSEA. CDR3 sequence: CSVETLGGSSTDTQYF. As DNA, the CDR3 is TGCAGCGTTGAAACACTGGGGGGGTCTAGCACAGATACGCAGTATTTT.

V is TRBV4-3 and J is TRBJ2-3; possibly TRBD2 for D (6 bases). V dropped 0 bases and J dropped 4 bases, with 8 bases sitting between them. Germline assignment: CDR1 LGHNA and CDR2 YSLEER. This CDR3 is built from 14 residues. CDR3 sequence (DNA): TGCGCCAGCAGCCAAGAACTAGCTGCAGATACGCAGTATTTT. Translation gives CASSQELAADTQYF.

The V call is TRBV19, the J call TRBJ2-7, with 7 bases that match TRBD1. Germline assignment: CDR1 LNHDA and CDR2 SQIVND (reference sequence). The length of the CDR3 is 13 residues. V was clipped by 4 bases and J by 5 bases; unmatched bases: 5. DNA for the CDR3: TGTGCCAGTAGTAAGACAGGGTACCACGAGCAGTACTTC. Translating it yields CASSKTGYHEQYF. Full variable domain (outside the CDR3, taken from reference TRBV19 and TRBJ2-7): DGGITQSPKYLFRKEGQNVTLSCEQNLNHDAMYWYRQDPGQGLRLIYYSQIVNDFQKGDIAEGYSVSREKKESFPLTVTSAQKNPTAFYLCASSKTGYHEQYFGPGTRLTVT.

The chain uses TRBV15 and TRBJ1-4; the D gene is possibly TRBD1 (5 bases). Trimming took off 6 bases at V and 2 bases at J, with 13 bases between the two ends. This CDR3 contains 15 residues. Germline CDR1 and CDR2: LNHNV and YYDKDF (reference sequence). The CDR3 sequence is CATSGQRGTNEKLFF. The CDR3 DNA reads as TGTGCCACCAGTGGACAACGGGGTACTAATGAAAAACTGTTTTTT. The entire variable domain, with the rest obtained from reference TRBV15 and TRBJ1-4, is as follows: DAMVIQNPRYQVTQFGKPVTLSCSQTLNHNVMYWYQQKSSQAPKLLFHYYDKDFNNEADTPDNFQSRRPNTSFCFLDIRSPGLGDTAMYLCATSGQRGTNEKLFFGSGTQLSVL.

CDR3 sequence (DNA): TGTGCCAGCAGCTTAGGACAAAGCAATCAGCCCCAGCATTTT. Amino acids: CASSLGQSNQPQHF. The chain couples TRBV5-5 to TRBJ1-5; tentatively, D is TRBD1 (5 bases). This CDR3 spans 14 amino acids. Trimming pared 2 bases from V and 1 base from J, leaving 7 bases between. Germline V gene data show CDR1 as SGHKS and CDR2 as YYEKEE (reference sequence).

The chain links TRBV2 to TRBJ1-5; D is undetermined. CDR1 is SNHLY, CDR2 FYNNEI, per germline. The CDR3 spans 13 residues. The V and J ends lost 7 bases and 3 bases respectively, with 10 bases between them. This CDR3 is CASTPGLNQPQHF. CDR3 DNA sequence: TGTGCCAGCACCCCGGGCCTCAATCAGCCCCAGCATTTT.

The chain recombines TRBV9 with TRBJ2-1; 9 positions agree with TRBD1. The length of the CDR3 is 15 residues. Germline assignment: CDR1 SGDLS and CDR2 YYNGEE. The V and J ends lost 2 bases and 5 bases, in that order; junction bases with no gene match: 5. The CDR3 DNA is TGTGCCAGCAGCGTCGGGGACAGGGTGAACAATGAGCAGTTCTTC. This translates into CASSVGDRVNNEQFF.

This clone has only a few counts. The V call is TRBV6-6, the J call TRBJ1-4; 7 bases line up with TRBD1. V shed 6 bases, J shed 0 bases, and the junction held 4 bases outside the gene matches. CDR3 size: 15 residues. In germline, CDR1 is MNHNY, CDR2 SVGAGI (reference sequence). CDR3 sequence: CASRTGLATNEKLFF. The CDR3 DNA reads as TGTGCCAGCAGGACAGGGTTAGCAACTAATGAAAAACTGTTTTTT.

This clone has a single count. At the DNA level, this CDR3 is encoded by other sequences in the same sample as well. The V call is TRBV6-5, the J call TRBJ2-7, with a weak D call TRBD1 (6 bases). With 3 bases removed from V and 2 bases from J, the gap between germline ends came to 11 bases. The CDR3 consists of 14 residues. Germline V lookup: CDR1 MNHEY, CDR2 SVGAGI. Written as DNA, the CDR3 is TGTGCCAGCAGTTATCGGGGACAAGCCTACGAGCAGTACTTC. It codes for CASSYRGQAYEQYF.

For this clone: An end of the junction does not agree with germline; a read error may underlie this. The J gene is TRBJ2-1, the V gene TRBV4-3; TRBD2 agrees at 12 bases. Germline V lookup: CDR1 LGHNA, CDR2 YSLEER. The CDR3 runs to 17 residues. This CDR3 is CTSSQDSLAGGHNEQFF. The CDR3 DNA reads TGCACCAGCAGCCAAGATTCCCTAGCGGGGGGGCATAATGAGCAGTTCTTC.

This chain uses TRBV5-6 with TRBJ2-7; D gene uncertain. Germline CDR1 reads SGHDT; CDR2 reads YYEEEE. This CDR3 has 13 residues. V was pared by 3 bases and J by 2 bases, with 9 bases between. CDR3 in DNA: TGTGCCAGCAGCTCGGACGTTACCTACGAGCAGTACTTC. Translating gives CASSSDVTYEQYF.

The J gene is TRBJ1-1, the V gene TRBV2; D remains ambiguous. Trimming took 4 bases from V and 7 from J, leaving 10 bases between them. There are 12 residues in the CDR3. CDR1 and CDR2 (germline): SNHLY, FYNNEI. The CDR3 DNA reads as TGTGCCAGCAGTGCAATGGACTTTGAAGCTTTCTTT. The encoded protein is CASSAMDFEAFF. The full variable domain, its missing parts supplied by reference TRBV2 and TRBJ1-1, is EPEVTQTPSHQVTQMGQEVILRCVPISNHLYFYWYRQILGQKVEFLVSFYNNEISEKSEIFDDQFSVERPDGSNFTLKIRSTKLEDSAMYFCASSAMDFEAFFGQGTRLTVV.